These 19 T cell receptor beta chains were sequenced from one sample in a study of T cells in Graves' hyperthyroidism and ophthalmopathy. From RNA transcripts, TCR beta CDR3 regions were amplified. The HTBI set primed first-round TCR CDR3 RT-PCR. A single record per CDR3 protein comes from TCRdb applying MiXCR to the multiplex PCR reads. The table lists about 560,000 distinct CDR3 sequences, 11% to 15% of them singletons. Source material: blood. All receptors come from a woman aged 35 to 49 with Graves' hyperthyroidism.

This clonotype was observed a handful of times. The V call is TRBV5-1, the J call TRBJ2-7, with a tentative D call TRBD1 (5 bases). Trimming took 4 bases from V and 2 from J, leaving 13 bases between them. There are 14 residues in the CDR3. CDR1 and CDR2 from the germline V gene are SGHRS and YFSETQ. This CDR3 is CASSPQGLTYEQYF. As DNA, the CDR3 is TGCGCCAGCAGCCCTCAGGGTTTGACCTACGAGCAGTACTTC.

This clonotype was detected once. The chain recombines TRBV20-1 with TRBJ2-3; TRBD2 agrees at 7 bases. Per germline, CDR1 DFQATT and CDR2 SNEGSKA (reference sequence). This CDR3 contains 13 residues. V gave up 7 bases and J gave up 4 bases; unmatched junction bases: 8. The CDR3 bases are TGCAGTGTGGGAGGGGTGAGGGCAGATACGCAGTATTTT. Amino acid sequence: CSVGGVRADTQYF.

This clonotype was seen repeatedly, ten times or more. This chain links TRBV5-1 with TRBJ2-7, with D uncertain. Trimming removed 3 bases at V and 7 bases at J, with 14 bases between. Per germline, CDR1 SGHRS and CDR2 YFSETQ. This CDR3 is 13 amino acids long. The CDR3 protein is CASSWTRSGEQYF. CDR3 coding DNA: TGCGCCAGCAGCTGGACCAGATCCGGGGAGCAGTACTTC. Based on the CDR3 plus reference TRBV5-1 and TRBJ2-7, the full variable domain is KAGVTQTPRYLIKTRGQQVTLSCSPISGHRSVSWYQQTPGQGLQFLFEYFSETQRNKGNFPGRFSGRQFSNSRSEMNVSTLELGDSALYLCASSWTRSGEQYFGPGTRLTVT.

This clonotype has at least ten counts. This chain connects TRBV6-2 or TRBV6-3 to TRBJ2-7; TRBD2 matches 7 bases. Germline trimming cut 5 bases from V and 6 bases from J; bases unmatched to any gene: 16. This CDR3 spans 16 amino acids. Looked up from germline, CDR1 is MNHEY and CDR2 is SVGEGT. In nucleotides, the CDR3 is TGTGCCAGCAGTCCACGTCGATCGGGGGGACCCTCCGAGCAGTACTTC. As protein: CASSPRRSGGPSEQYF.

The table lists this clonotype with many counts. The J gene is TRBJ2-1, the V gene TRBV7-3, with 7 bases identical to TRBD2. Germline trimming cut 3 bases from V and 6 bases from J; bases unmatched to any gene: 5. Germline lookup yields CDR1 SGHTA and CDR2 FQGTGA. The CDR3 is 14 amino acids. The CDR3 nucleotides are TGTGCCAGCAGCTTGAGCGGGACTGTCAATGAGCAGTTCTTC. This gives the protein CASSLSGTVNEQFF.

This clonotype appeared a few times. The chain employs TRBV18 and TRBJ1-3, with D hard to call. Germline CDR1 KGHSH, CDR2 LQKENI. V lost 5 bases and J lost 4, with 18 bases in between. This CDR3 is built from 16 residues. For the CDR3, the DNA is TGTGCCAGCTCAGGTTGGACCGACGCGAGAGGAAACACCATATATTTT. Translated, it gives CASSGWTDARGNTIYF.

V is TRBV6-1 and J is TRBJ1-3, with a possible D match to TRBD1 (6 bases). The CDR3 length is 15 residues. V was clipped by 4 bases and J by 0 bases, with 10 bases between them. Germline loops: CDR1 MNHNS, CDR2 SASEGT. The CDR3 coding sequence is TGTGCCAGCAGTGGAGAAGGGGGCTCTGGAAACACCATATATTTT. This codes for CASSGEGGSGNTIYF.

This chain joins TRBV15 and TRBJ1-4; D is undetermined. V was shortened by 0 bases and J by 0 bases, with 8 bases between the two germline ends. The CDR3 extends over 16 amino acids. Germline V lookup: CDR1 LNHNV, CDR2 YYDKDF (reference sequence). In DNA form, the CDR3 reads TGTGCCACCAGCAGAGATGTCGTTGCAACTAATGAAAAACTGTTTTTT. Translation: CATSRDVVATNEKLFF. The variable domain in full, with the rest retrieved from reference TRBV15 and TRBJ1-4, is DAMVIQNPRYQVTQFGKPVTLSCSQTLNHNVMYWYQQKSSQAPKLLFHYYDKDFNNEADTPDNFQSRRPNTSFCFLDIRSPGLGDTAMYLCATSRDVVATNEKLFFGSGTQLSVL.

This clonotype was counted ten times or more. The gene calls are TRBV6-5 and TRBJ2-3; possibly TRBD1 for D (5 bases). Germline CDR1 and CDR2: MNHEY and SVGAGI. The CDR3 sequence is 14 residues long. Trimming removed 2 bases from V and 6 bases from J, with 12 bases in between. CDR3 DNA: TGTGCCAGCAGTTACGGAGACAGTAAGGATACGCAGTATTTT. This sequence encodes CASSYGDSKDTQYF.

This clonotype has a handful of counts. The chain couples TRBV7-2 to TRBJ2-6; 9 bases line up with TRBD2. The trim removed 3 bases at V and 2 bases at J, leaving 2 bases unmatched. Germline CDR1 is SGHTA and CDR2 is FQGNSA. This CDR3 contains 16 residues. The CDR3 DNA follows: TGTGCCAGCAGCTTTAGCGGGGGCCCTGGGGCCAACGTCCTGACTTTC. Amino acid sequence: CASSFSGGPGANVLTF. Combining the CDR3 with reference TRBV7-2 and TRBJ2-6 gives the whole variable domain GAGVSQSPSNKVTEKGKDVELRCDPISGHTALYWYRQSLGQGLEFLIYFQGNSAPDKSGLPSDRFSAERTGGSVSTLTIQRTQQEDSAVYLCASSFSGGPGANVLTFGAGSRLTVL.

In this sample, this clonotype turned up many times. V gene TRBV10-3 combines with J gene TRBJ2-3; perhaps TRBD2 as D (6 bases). V lost 5 bases to trimming and J lost 1 base, with 10 bases between them. The CDR3 has 14 residues. Germline CDR1 is ENHRY and CDR2 is SYGVKD. The CDR3 bases are TGTGCCATCAGTATGGCTAGCGGCACAGATACGCAGTATTTT. It encodes CAISMASGTDTQYF.

This clonotype was seen a handful of times. The chain is built from TRBV12-3 or TRBV12-4 and TRBJ1-5, with a possible D match to TRBD1 (6 bases). The V end was cut by 1 base, the J end by 9 bases, with 13 bases between. The CDR3 totals 14 residues. The CDR3 region is CASSLVGAPRPQHF. The CDR3 coding sequence is TGTGCCAGCAGTTTAGTGGGGGCACCGCGGCCCCAGCATTTT.

This clonotype showed up just a few times. This rearrangement joins TRBV27 to TRBJ2-4; D is ambiguous. The CDR3 consists of 14 residues. With 6 bases removed from V and 3 bases from J, the gap between germline ends came to 12 bases. The germline V gene has CDR1 MNHEY and CDR2 SMNVEV (reference sequence). The CDR3 here is CASRRDTRKNIQYF. CDR3 nucleotides: TGTGCCAGCAGACGTGACACCCGCAAAAACATTCAGTACTTC.

This clonotype was counted many times. The chain combines TRBV2 with TRBJ2-5; D perhaps matches TRBD2 (6 bases). The CDR3 contains 15 residues. Trimming cost V 2 bases and J 5 bases, with 15 bases left between them. Germline V lookup: CDR1 SNHLY, CDR2 FYNNEI. The CDR3 bases are TGTGCCAGCAGTGAATTTACGGGAGCTGCGGAGACCCAGTACTTC. It encodes CASSEFTGAAETQYF.

This clonotype was counted many times. The chain couples TRBV5-6 to TRBJ1-1; 10 positions match TRBD1. The CDR3 runs to 13 residues. The germline V gene has CDR1 SGHDT and CDR2 YYEEEE. The trim removed 4 bases at V and 10 bases at J, leaving 7 bases unmatched. The CDR3 DNA reads TGTGCCAGCAGCGAAGGACAGGGGGTTCGAGCTTTCTTT. Protein sequence: CASSEGQGVRAFF. The full variable domain, its missing parts supplied by reference TRBV5-6 and TRBJ1-1, is DAGVTQSPTHLIKTRGQQVTLRCSPKSGHDTVSWYQQALGQGPQFIFQYYEEEERQRGNFPDRFSGHQFPNYSSELNVNALLLGDSALYLCASSEGQGVRAFFGQGTRLTVV.

The J gene is TRBJ2-7, the V gene TRBV5-1; 8 bases align to TRBD2. CDR3 length: 15 amino acids. Germline V gene data show CDR1 as SGHRS and CDR2 as YFSETQ. With V trimmed by 0 bases and J by 6 bases, 8 bases remained unmatched. The CDR3 bases are TGCGCCAGCAGCTTGGCGGGGGGGGTCCCCTCCGAGCAGTACTTC. Translation: CASSLAGGVPSEQYF.

This chain joins TRBV6-1 and TRBJ1-5; a possible D gene is TRBD1 (6 bases). The germline gives CDR1 MNHNS, CDR2 SASEGT. This CDR3 spans 14 amino acids. Trimming shortened V by 6 bases and J by 6 bases, and 15 bases separated the two germline ends. Here the CDR3 DNA reads TGTGCCAGCAGACCCACAGGGTCCGGTCAGCCCCAGCATTTT. This gives the protein CASRPTGSGQPQHF.

This clonotype was seen ten or more times. The chain employs TRBV9 and TRBJ2-1; 8 bases map to TRBD2. V lost 4 bases, J lost 0 bases, and 6 bases stayed unmatched. This CDR3 is 16 amino acids long. CDR1 is SGDLS and CDR2 is YYNGEE in the germline V gene. The DNA for the CDR3 is TGTGCCAGCAGCTCACCGACTAGCGACTCCTACAATGAGCAGTTCTTC. It codes for CASSSPTSDSYNEQFF.

J is TRBJ1-2 and V is TRBV4-1; 7 bases align to TRBD1. J lost 8 bases, V lost 0 bases, and 9 bases had no gene match. The germline gives CDR1 MGHRA, CDR2 YSYEKL. The CDR3 loop spans 15 amino acids. This chain's CDR3 is CASSQDEIQGKGYTF. CDR3 DNA: TGCGCCAGCAGCCAAGATGAGATACAGGGGAAAGGCTACACCTTC.